This TCR beta chain appears in the sequencing data of a study of control samples from healthy donors and cancer patients. The repertoire was sequenced with immunoSEQ multiplex PCR; TCRdb's copy has only in-frame clones and lacks some. This sample carries over 150,000 clones, about 94% of them seen once, and the ten largest clones take roughly 15%. The CDR3 has 12 residues. CDR1 SNHLY and CDR2 FYNNEI come from the germline V gene. Between the trimmed V and J ends, which lost 1 base and 8 bases, there was a span of 8 bases. The TCR comes from a man aged 55 to 70 with colorectal cancer. This chain links TRBV2 with TRBJ1-2; D unresolved. Sample: PBMCs. This CDR3 is CASSEGYRGYTF. The CDR3 nucleotides read TGTGCCAGCAGTGAAGGTTACCGCGGCTACACCTTC. The variable domain in full, completed from reference TRBV2 and TRBJ1-2, reads EPEVTQTPSHQVTQMGQEVILRCVPISNHLYFYWYRQILGQKVEFLVSFYNNEISEKSEIFDDQFSVERPDGSNFTLKIRSTKLEDSAMYFCASSEGYRGYTFGSGTRLTVV.